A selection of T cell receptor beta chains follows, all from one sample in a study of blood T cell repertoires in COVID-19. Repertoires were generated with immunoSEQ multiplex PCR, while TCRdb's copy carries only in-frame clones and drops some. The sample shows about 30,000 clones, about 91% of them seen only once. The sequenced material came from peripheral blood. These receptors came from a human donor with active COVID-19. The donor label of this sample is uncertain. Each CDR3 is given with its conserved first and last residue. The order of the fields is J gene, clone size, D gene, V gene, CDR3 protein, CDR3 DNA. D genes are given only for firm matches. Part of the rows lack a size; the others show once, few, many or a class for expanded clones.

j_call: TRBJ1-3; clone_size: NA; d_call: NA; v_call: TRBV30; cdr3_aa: CAWGPGEPGNTIYF; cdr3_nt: TGTGCCTGGGGACCAGGGGAGCCTGGAAACACCATATATTTT
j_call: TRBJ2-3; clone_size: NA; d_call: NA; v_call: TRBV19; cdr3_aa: CASEGDRADTQYF; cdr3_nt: TGTGCCAGTGAGGGGGATCGGGCAGATACGCAGTATTTT
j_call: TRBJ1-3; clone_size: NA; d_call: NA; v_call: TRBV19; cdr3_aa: CASPYTGWALSGNTIYF; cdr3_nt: TGTGCCAGTCCTTATACAGGGTGGGCTCTCTCGGGAAACACCATATATTTT
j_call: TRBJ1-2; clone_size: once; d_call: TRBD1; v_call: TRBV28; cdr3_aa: CASSLGDRGTYGYTF; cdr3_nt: TGTGCCAGCAGTTTAGGGGACAGGGGGACCTATGGCTACACCTTC
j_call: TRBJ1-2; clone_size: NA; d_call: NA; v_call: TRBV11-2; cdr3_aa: CASSLPGRNIGYTF; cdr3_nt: TGTGCCAGCAGCTTACCAGGGCGGAATATTGGCTACACCTTC
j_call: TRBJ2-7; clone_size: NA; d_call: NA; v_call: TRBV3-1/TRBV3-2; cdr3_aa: CASRGGAYEQYF; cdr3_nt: TGTGCCAGCAGAGGGGGTGCCTACGAGCAGTACTTC
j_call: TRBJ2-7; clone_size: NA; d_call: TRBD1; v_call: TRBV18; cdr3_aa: CASSPPDRGPSYEQYF; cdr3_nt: TGTGCCAGCTCACCACCTGACAGGGGGCCCTCCTACGAGCAGTACTTC
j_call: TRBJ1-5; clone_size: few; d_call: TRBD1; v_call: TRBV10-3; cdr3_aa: CAISEISRGKGQPQHF; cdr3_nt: TGTGCCATCAGTGAAATTTCCAGGGGGAAGGGCCAGCCCCAGCATTTT
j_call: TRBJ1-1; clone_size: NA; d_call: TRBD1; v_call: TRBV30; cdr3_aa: CAWNGGLLRDRGLTGEAFF; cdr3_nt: TGTGCCTGGAACGGTGGGCTACTCCGGGACAGGGGGCTCACGGGTGAAGCTTTCTTT
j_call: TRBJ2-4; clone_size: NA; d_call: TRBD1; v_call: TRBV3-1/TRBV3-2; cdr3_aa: CASSPPTGALAKNIQYF; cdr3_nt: TGTGCCAGCAGCCCCCCGACAGGGGCTCTAGCCAAAAACATTCAGTACTTC
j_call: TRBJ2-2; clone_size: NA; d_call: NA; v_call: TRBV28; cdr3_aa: CASSLAGALTGELFF; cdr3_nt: TGTGCCAGCAGTTTAGCGGGGGCCCTCACCGGGGAGCTGTTTTTT
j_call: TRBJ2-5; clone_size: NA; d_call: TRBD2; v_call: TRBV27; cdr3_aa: CASSDGLAGGREETQYF; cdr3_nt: TGTGCCAGCAGTGACGGGCTAGCGGGGGGGCGTGAGGAGACCCAGTACTTC
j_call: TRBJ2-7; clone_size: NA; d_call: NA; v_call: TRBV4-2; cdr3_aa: CASSASQWGGDEQYF; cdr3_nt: TGTGCCAGCAGCGCGAGTCAGTGGGGGGGCGACGAGCAGTACTTC
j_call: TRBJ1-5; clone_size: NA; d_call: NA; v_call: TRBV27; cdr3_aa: CASSLSAKSGNQPQHF; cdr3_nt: TGTGCCAGCAGTTTATCGGCCAAGTCGGGGAATCAGCCCCAGCATTTT
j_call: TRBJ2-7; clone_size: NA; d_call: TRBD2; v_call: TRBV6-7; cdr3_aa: CASRSLAGGPNSYEQYF; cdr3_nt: TGTGCCAGCAGGAGCCTAGCGGGAGGGCCAAATTCCTACGAGCAGTACTTC
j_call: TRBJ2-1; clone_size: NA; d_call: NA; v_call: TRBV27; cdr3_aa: CASSPPGTGDQSGGGYNEQFF; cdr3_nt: TGTGCCAGCAGTCCTCCTGGGACAGGGGATCAGAGCGGGGGGGGTTACAATGAGCAGTTCTTC
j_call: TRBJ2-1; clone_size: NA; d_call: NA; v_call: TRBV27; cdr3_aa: CASGIQGNEQFF; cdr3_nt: TGTGCCAGCGGTATCCAGGGCAACGAGCAGTTCTTC
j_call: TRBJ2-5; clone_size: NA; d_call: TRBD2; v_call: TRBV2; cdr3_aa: CASVGGSGKTQYF; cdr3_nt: TGTGCCAGCGTGGGCGGGAGCGGGAAGACCCAGTACTTC
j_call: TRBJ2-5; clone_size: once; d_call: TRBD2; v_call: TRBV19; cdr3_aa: CASSIRLAGVETQYF; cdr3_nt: TGTGCCAGTAGTATAAGGCTAGCGGGAGTGGAGACCCAGTACTTC
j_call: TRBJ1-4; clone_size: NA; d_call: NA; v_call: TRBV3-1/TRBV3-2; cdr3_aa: CASSHGRGGEKLFF; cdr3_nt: TGTGCCAGCAGCCATGGCAGGGGCGGCGAAAAACTGTTTTTT
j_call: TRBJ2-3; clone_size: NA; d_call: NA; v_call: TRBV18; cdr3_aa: CASSPNRVGTDTQYF; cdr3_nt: TGTGCCAGCTCCCCAAACAGGGTGGGGACAGATACGCAGTATTTT
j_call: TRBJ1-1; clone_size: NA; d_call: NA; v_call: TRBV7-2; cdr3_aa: CASSPDSVMNTEAFF; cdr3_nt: TGTGCCAGCAGCCCGGACAGCGTGATGAACACTGAAGCTTTCTTT
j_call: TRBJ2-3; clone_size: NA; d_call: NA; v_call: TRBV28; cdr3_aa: CASSEVASSTDTQYF; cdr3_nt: TGTGCCAGCAGCGAAGTGGCTTCTAGCACAGATACGCAGTATTTT
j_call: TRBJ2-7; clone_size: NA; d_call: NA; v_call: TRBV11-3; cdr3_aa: CASSLHRGYEQYF; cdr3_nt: TGTGCCAGCAGCTTACATCGGGGTTACGAGCAGTACTTC
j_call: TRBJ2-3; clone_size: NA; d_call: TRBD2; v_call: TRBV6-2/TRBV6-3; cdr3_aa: CASSLPGASGGESLKTSTDTQYF; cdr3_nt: TGTGCCAGCAGCCTACCCGGGGCTAGCGGGGGGGAGTCGCTAAAAACTAGCACAGATACGCAGTATTTT
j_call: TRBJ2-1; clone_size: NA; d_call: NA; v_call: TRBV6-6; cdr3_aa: CASSQDRNRYNEQFF; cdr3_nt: TGTGCCAGCAGTCAAGACAGGAATCGTTACAATGAGCAGTTCTTC
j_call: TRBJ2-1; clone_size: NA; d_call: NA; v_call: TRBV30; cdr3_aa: CAWTREEYNEQFF; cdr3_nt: TGTGCCTGGACCAGGGAGGAATACAATGAGCAGTTCTTC
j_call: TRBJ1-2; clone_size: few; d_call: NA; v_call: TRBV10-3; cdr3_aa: CAISESGGYGYTF; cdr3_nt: TGTGCCATCAGTGAGTCCGGAGGCTATGGCTACACCTTC
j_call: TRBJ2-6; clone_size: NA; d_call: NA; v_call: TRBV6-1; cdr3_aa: CASSEVGHTSGANVLTF; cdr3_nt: TGTGCCAGCAGTGAAGTTGGACACACCTCTGGGGCCAACGTCCTGACTTTC
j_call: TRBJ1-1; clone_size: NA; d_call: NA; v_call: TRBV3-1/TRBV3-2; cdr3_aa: CASTLRGTEAFF; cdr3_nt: TGTGCCAGCACCCTTAGGGGGACTGAAGCTTTCTTT
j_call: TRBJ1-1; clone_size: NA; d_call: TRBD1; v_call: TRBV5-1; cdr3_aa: CASSLGRDRVTNTEAFF; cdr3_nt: TGCGCCAGCAGCTTGGGGCGGGACAGGGTTACTAACACTGAAGCTTTCTTT
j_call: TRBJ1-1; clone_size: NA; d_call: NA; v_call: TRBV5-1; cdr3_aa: CASSLQAENTEAFF; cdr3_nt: TGCGCCAGCAGCTTACAGGCGGAGAACACTGAAGCTTTCTTT
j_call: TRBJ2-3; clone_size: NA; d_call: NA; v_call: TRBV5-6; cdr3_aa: CASSLRLGGRTDTQYF; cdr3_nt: TGTGCCAGCAGCTTACGCCTGGGGGGGCGGACAGATACGCAGTATTTT
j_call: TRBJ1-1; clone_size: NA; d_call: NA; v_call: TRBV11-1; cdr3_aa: CASSLTDGGAAEAFF; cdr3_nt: TGTGCCAGCAGCTTAACGGATGGGGGGGCGGCTGAAGCTTTCTTT
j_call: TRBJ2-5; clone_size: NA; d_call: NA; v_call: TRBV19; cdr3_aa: CASSIVGAEETQYF; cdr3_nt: TGTGCCAGTAGTATAGTGGGGGCCGAAGAGACCCAGTACTTC
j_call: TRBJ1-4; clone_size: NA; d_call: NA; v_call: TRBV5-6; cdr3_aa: CASSLDRHEKLFF; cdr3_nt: TGTGCCAGCAGCTTGGACAGGCATGAAAAACTGTTTTTT
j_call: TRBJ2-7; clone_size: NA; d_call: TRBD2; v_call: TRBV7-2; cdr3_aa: CASSPVAGVGEQYF; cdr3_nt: TGTGCCAGCAGCCCTGTAGCGGGAGTAGGGGAGCAGTACTTC
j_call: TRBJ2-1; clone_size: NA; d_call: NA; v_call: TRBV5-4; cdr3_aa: CASSSGVSSYNEQFF; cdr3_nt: TGTGCCAGCAGCTCGGGAGTCAGCTCCTACAATGAGCAGTTCTTC
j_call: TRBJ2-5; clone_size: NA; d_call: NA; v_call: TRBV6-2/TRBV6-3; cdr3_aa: CASSPEVAGETQYF; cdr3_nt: TGTGCCAGCAGCCCCGAGGTGGCGGGAGAGACCCAGTACTTC
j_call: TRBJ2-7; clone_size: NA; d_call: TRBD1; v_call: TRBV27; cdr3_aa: CASSSSGTGYHEQYF; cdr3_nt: TGTGCCAGCAGTTCCTCCGGGACAGGGTACCACGAGCAGTACTTC
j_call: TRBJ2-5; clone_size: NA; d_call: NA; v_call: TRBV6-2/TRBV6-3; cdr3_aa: CASSYSGQWYQETQYF; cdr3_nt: TGTGCCAGCAGTTACTCGGGCCAGTGGTACCAAGAGACCCAGTACTTC
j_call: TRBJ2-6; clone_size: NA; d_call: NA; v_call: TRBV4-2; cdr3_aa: CASSQDFDIGGGANVLTF; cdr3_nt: TGTGCCAGCAGCCAAGATTTCGATATCGGGGGTGGGGCCAACGTCCTGACTTTC